This T cell receptor beta chain came from a study of cytomegalovirus exposure and HLA in healthy donors. PCR was performed using 60 Vbeta and 13 Jbeta primers. Sequenced by immunoSEQ multiplex PCR; TCRdb stores in-frame clones only, minus some. The table includes some 130,000 clones, around two thirds detected once. Germline CDR1 and CDR2: MNHEY and SMNVEV (reference sequence). CDR3 length: 13 amino acids. V dropped 6 bases and J dropped 6; count of bases not matched to a gene: 8. Concerning this clone: What it binds is unknown.

Study-wide results and limits: 87-base-pair reads could not separate some V segments, including TRBV6-2 and TRBV6-3.

The sequenced material came from PBMCs. The V gene is TRBV27, the J gene TRBJ2-7; 7 bases are shared with TRBD2. This sequence was found in a human donor in good health. CDR3 sequence reads: CASSGGRGGEQYF. CDR3 nucleotides: TGTGCCAGCAGCGGGGGGAGGGGCGGCGAGCAGTACTTC.